The 18 T cell receptor beta chains presented below share a single source sample, sequenced in a study of neurological immune-mediated disorders. From the 5' RACE reads, TCRdb called clonotypes with MiXCR, one entry per CDR3 protein. The sample records 55,000 to 70,000 distinct CDR3 sequences, more than 9.5% being singletons. The sample comprised PBMCs. The receptors shown here come from a man between 60 and 75 years old in good health.

This clonotype was seen ten or more times. The chain combines TRBV14 with TRBJ1-1, with unresolved D. Germline V gene sequence: CDR1 SGHDN, CDR2 FVKESK. This CDR3 is 16 amino acids long. Trimming cost V 0 bases and J 13 bases, with 24 bases left between them. The CDR3 loop is CASSQDQARRNSLVFF. The CDR3 bases are TGTGCCAGCAGCCAAGATCAGGCCAGGAGGAACTCGTTGGTTTTCTTT.

This clonotype came up a few times. This sequence joins TRBV6-5 and TRBJ1-3; no clear D gene. Trimming took 6 bases from V and 0 from J, leaving 9 bases between them. CDR3 length: 14 amino acids. CDR1 and CDR2 (germline): MNHEY, SVGAGI. The CDR3 DNA sequence: TGTGCCAGCAGCTCGGTAGTCTCTGGAAACACCATATATTTT. Amino acids: CASSSVVSGNTIYF.

This clonotype has ten or more counts. The chain carries TRBV27 and TRBJ1-1; 8 bases fit TRBD1. Germline CDR1 MNHEY, CDR2 SMNVEV (reference sequence). With 4 bases clipped from V and 7 bases from J, the junction kept 5 bases outside the gene matches. CDR3 length: 13 residues. CDR3 protein: CASSSLGQGEAFF. CDR3 coding DNA: TGTGCCAGCAGTTCACTTGGACAGGGTGAAGCTTTCTTT.

This clonotype appeared many times. The chain couples TRBV5-6 to TRBJ2-5, with D possibly called TRBD1 or TRBD2 (5 bases each). Between the trimmed V and J ends, which lost 3 bases and 4 bases, there was a span of 7 bases. The V gene's germline CDR1 is SGHDT and CDR2 YYEEEE. The length of the CDR3 is 12 residues. This chain's CDR3 is CASSWGSETQYF. Written as DNA, the CDR3 is TGTGCCAGCAGCTGGGGGTCAGAGACCCAGTACTTC.

The sample holds many counts of this clonotype. V usage is TRBV20-1 and J usage is TRBJ1-1, with 7 bases identical to TRBD1. The V segment lost 2 bases and the J segment 1 base; nucleotides outside the gene matches: 4. Per germline, CDR1 DFQATT and CDR2 SNEGSKA (reference sequence). The CDR3 length is 14 residues. CDR3 residues: CSARRGRANTEAFF. DNA for the CDR3: TGCAGTGCTAGAAGGGGGCGGGCGAACACTGAAGCTTTCTTT.

This rearrangement joins TRBV18 to TRBJ2-3, with D unclear. V shed 2 bases and J shed 5 bases, with 5 bases lying between them. Germline lookup yields CDR1 KGHSH and CDR2 LQKENI. The CDR3 runs to 12 residues. CDR3 residues: CASSPSRDTQYF. The CDR3 DNA is TGTGCCAGCTCACCATCGAGAGATACGCAGTATTTT.

This clonotype has at least ten counts. V usage is TRBV12-3 or TRBV12-4 and J usage is TRBJ2-3; weak D call: TRBD2 (6 bases). The CDR3 is made up of 13 amino acids. V lost 10 bases to trimming and J lost 0 bases, with 11 bases between them. CDR3 protein: CAISGGSTDTQYF. The CDR3 DNA reads TGTGCCATAAGTGGGGGGAGCACAGATACGCAGTATTTT.

This clonotype was counted many times. The V call is TRBV5-1, the J call TRBJ1-3, with a tentative D call TRBD1 (6 bases). The CDR3 runs 16 residues. Germline-derived CDR1 and CDR2 are SGHRS and YFSETQ. The germline V and J ends were trimmed by 0 bases and 0 bases, with 10 bases remaining between them. Here the CDR3 DNA reads TGCGCCAGCAGCTTGGCTACAGGGTACTCTGGAAACACCATATATTTT. Translation gives CASSLATGYSGNTIYF.

This clonotype was picked up many times. J is TRBJ2-3 and V is TRBV12-3 or TRBV12-4; D gene ambiguous. V was clipped by 2 bases and J by 2 bases, with 8 bases between them. The CDR3 runs to 14 residues. CDR3 sequence (DNA): TGTGCCAGCAGTTTACCCACCACCACAGATACGCAGTATTTT. Its translation is CASSLPTTTDTQYF.

This clonotype was recorded many times. One end of the junction fails to match germline, which may point to a read error. This rearrangement joins TRBV7-9 to TRBJ2-5, with D hard to call. This CDR3 has 14 amino acids. CDR1 and CDR2 (germline): SEHNR, FQNEAQ (reference sequence). CDR3 sequence reads: CASSLEPGQGTQYF. The CDR3, as DNA: TGTGCCAGCAGCTTAGAGCCGGGCCAAGGGACCCAGTACTTC. Combining the CDR3 with reference TRBV7-9 and TRBJ2-5 gives the whole variable domain DTGVSQNPRHKITKRGQNVTFRCDPISEHNRLYWYRQTLGQGPEFLTYFQNEAQLEKSRLLSDRFSAERPKGSFSTLEIQRTEQGDSAMYLCASSLEPGQGTQYFGPGTRLLVL.

This clonotype was counted at least ten times. This rearrangement joins TRBV7-2 to TRBJ1-2, with unresolved D. Trimming took 3 bases from V and 4 from J, leaving 6 bases between them. The CDR3 length is 12 residues. Germline lookup yields CDR1 SGHTA and CDR2 FQGNSA. DNA for the CDR3: TGTGCCAGCAGCTTCCAAGCCTATGGCTACACCTTC. Its translation: CASSFQAYGYTF. Supplemented by reference TRBV7-2 and TRBJ1-2, the full variable domain reads GAGVSQSPSNKVTEKGKDVELRCDPISGHTALYWYRQSLGQGLEFLIYFQGNSAPDKSGLPSDRFSAERTGGSVSTLTIQRTQQEDSAVYLCASSFQAYGYTFGSGTRLTVV.

This clonotype was recorded many times. The chain has TRBV28 and TRBJ2-7; 7 bases fit TRBD2. Trimming at V came to 5 bases and at J to 6 bases, leaving 16 bases not matched to a gene. Germline V gene data show CDR1 as MDHEN and CDR2 as SYDVKM. CDR3 length: 16 residues. The CDR3 sequence is CASSPLRAGNRIEQYF. CDR3 nucleotides: TGTGCCAGCAGTCCGTTAAGAGCGGGGAACCGGATCGAGCAGTACTTC.

In this sample, this clonotype turned up many times. This sequence joins TRBV20-1 and TRBJ1-1; D perhaps matches TRBD1 (5 bases). This CDR3 has 13 residues. From germline, CDR1 is DFQATT and CDR2 SNEGSKA (reference sequence). Trimming stripped 0 bases from V and 5 bases from J, with 10 bases between. In nucleotides, the CDR3 is TGCAGTGCTAGAGATGGAAGGGGAACTGAAGCTTTCTTT. Translated, it gives CSARDGRGTEAFF.

This clonotype was seen repeatedly, ten times or more. The chain joins TRBV20-1 to TRBJ2-7, with 7 positions matching TRBD2. The CDR3 covers 15 residues. Germline loops: CDR1 DFQATT, CDR2 SNEGSKA (reference sequence). V was clipped by 0 bases and J by 2 bases; unmatched bases: 7. CDR3 nucleotide sequence: TGCAGTGCTAGAGACGGTGGGGGGGACCCCTACGAGCAGTACTTC. Translated: CSARDGGGDPYEQYF.

This clonotype was recorded at least ten times. V is TRBV15 and J is TRBJ2-7; perhaps D is TRBD1 or TRBD2 (5 bases each). There are 15 residues in the CDR3. V was shortened by 5 bases and J by 1 base, with 15 bases between the two germline ends. Per the germline V gene, CDR1 is LNHNV and CDR2 is YYDKDF (reference sequence). CDR3 sequence: CATSGTRGLSYEQYF. The CDR3 DNA reads as TGTGCCACCAGCGGCACCCGGGGCCTTTCCTACGAGCAGTACTTC.

There are many counts of this clonotype. The chain couples TRBV5-6 to TRBJ2-1; the D gene is possibly TRBD1 (6 bases). CDR1 is SGHDT, CDR2 YYEEEE, per germline. The CDR3 consists of 13 residues. V lost 4 bases and J lost 9, with 14 bases in between. In nucleotides, the CDR3 is TGTGCCAGCAGCGAGGGGACACAGGCTGAGCAGTTCTTC. Translating it yields CASSEGTQAEQFF.

This clonotype was seen ten or more times. The gene calls are TRBV2 and TRBJ2-4; D remains ambiguous. This CDR3 has 16 residues. V was shortened by 6 bases and J by 0 bases, with 15 bases between the two germline ends. Germline values: CDR1 SNHLY, CDR2 FYNNEI. This CDR3 reads CASSHEAGVAKNIQYF. In DNA, the CDR3 is TGTGCCAGCAGCCACGAGGCAGGCGTAGCCAAAAACATTCAGTACTTC.

This clonotype was seen repeatedly, ten times or more. The chain employs TRBV20-1 and TRBJ1-2, with D possibly being TRBD1 (6 bases). With 2 bases removed from V and 8 bases from J, the gap between germline ends came to 12 bases. This CDR3 spans 12 amino acids. Germline V CDR1 and CDR2: DFQATT, SNEGSKA (reference sequence). CDR3 region: CSARMGARGYTF. DNA of the CDR3: TGCAGTGCTAGAATGGGGGCGCGAGGCTACACCTTC.